This T cell receptor (beta chain) was identified in a study of long-term antiretroviral therapy in people with HIV. Study-level findings and limits: Blood draws took place between 2004 and 2017 and possibly involved older ART regimens.

Points on this clone: Its antigen remains unidentified.

Deletions cut 1 base from V and 4 bases from J, with 7 bases between. CDR1 is MNHNS, CDR2 SASEGT, per germline. This CDR3 is 14 amino acids long. This was the immunoSEQ v3.0 assay at survey level. The repertoire was sequenced with immunoSEQ multiplex PCR; TCRdb's copy has only in-frame clones and lacks some. This table has about 24,000 clones, 80% to 85% appearing once. The receptor comes from a young man with HIV. V gene TRBV6-1 combines with J gene TRBJ1-4; D remains unclear. Sequenced material: unsorted PBMCs, taken around 4.3 years after starting antiretroviral therapy. The CDR3 spells CASSEGGGNEKLFF. Written as DNA, the CDR3 is TGTGCCAGCAGTGAAGGGGGAGGTAATGAAAAACTGTTTTTT.